What follows are 15 T cell receptor beta chains derived from one specimen sequenced in a study of OX40 agonist ivuxolimab in advanced cancers. Sequencing used immunoSEQ multiplex PCR; TCRdb keeps in-frame clones, though not all of them. The table has 65,000 to 80,000 clones, roughly 80% seen once. The sequences come from CD4+ or CD8+ T cells sorted from blood, collected in a trial of the OX40 agonist ivuxolimab. Every receptor here comes from an adult with an advanced solid tumor such as melanoma, head and neck, liver or kidney cancer.

The V gene is TRBV19, the J gene TRBJ1-2, with TRBD1 matching 12 bases. The V gene's germline CDR1 is LNHDA and CDR2 SQIVND (reference sequence). This CDR3 has 17 residues. Germline trimming cut 8 bases from V and 3 bases from J; bases unmatched to any gene: 13. The CDR3 spells CASGRGDRGRGDYGYTF. The CDR3 DNA reads as TGTGCCAGTGGGAGAGGGGACAGGGGGCGAGGAGACTATGGCTACACCTTC.

In its sample, this clone is medium-sized. V and J are TRBV2 and TRBJ1-6; D is unclear. CDR1 is SNHLY and CDR2 is FYNNEI in the germline V gene. The CDR3 is 12 residues long. The V gene lost 5 bases and the J gene lost 8 bases, with 7 bases spanning the gap. DNA of the CDR3: TGTGCCAGCAGTATAGGGTATTCACCCCTCCACTTT. Translating gives CASSIGYSPLHF. Based on the CDR3 plus reference TRBV2 and TRBJ1-6, the full variable domain is EPEVTQTPSHQVTQMGQEVILRCVPISNHLYFYWYRQILGQKVEFLVSFYNNEISEKSEIFDDQFSVERPDGSNFTLKIRSTKLEDSAMYFCASSIGYSPLHFGNGTRLTVT.

The gene calls are TRBV5-1 and TRBJ1-6, with D possibly TRBD1 on 5 matching bases. This CDR3 has 14 amino acids. Germline CDR1 reads SGHRS; CDR2 reads YFSETQ. Trimming stripped 5 bases from V and 7 bases from J, with 13 bases between. This CDR3 reads CASRSQGSNSPLHF. The CDR3 DNA sequence: TGCGCCAGCAGATCCCAGGGTTCCAATTCACCCCTCCACTTT.

The chain uses TRBV9 and TRBJ2-2; 9 bases are shared with TRBD1. The germline V gene has CDR1 SGDLS and CDR2 YYNGEE. The CDR3 totals 16 residues. The J segment lost 4 bases and the V segment lost 3 bases, leaving 7 bases of the junction unmatched. Written as DNA, the CDR3 is TGTGCCAGCAGCGAACAGGGGGCGATGGTCACCGGGGAGCTGTTTTTT. It specifies CASSEQGAMVTGELFF.

This chain links TRBV2 with TRBJ1-4, with D hard to call. This CDR3 is built from 10 residues. The V gene lost 3 bases and the J gene lost 7 bases, with 0 bases spanning the gap. CDR1 is SNHLY and CDR2 is FYNNEI in the germline V gene. CDR3 loop: CASSDEKLFF. The CDR3 nucleotides are TGTGCCAGCAGTGATGAAAAACTGTTTTTT.

This clone was found once. The chain employs TRBV2 and TRBJ2-7, with 7 bases lining up with TRBD1. The CDR3 has 14 amino acids. The V gene end was trimmed by 5 bases and the J gene end by 4 bases; junction bases not matched to a gene: 8. Germline lookup yields CDR1 SNHLY and CDR2 FYNNEI. The CDR3 bases are TGTGCCAGCAGTTCCGACAGGGTGGGATACGAGCAGTACGTC. Translated, it gives CASSSDRVGYEQYV.

This clone is a singleton in its sample. J is TRBJ2-2 and V is TRBV12-2; no check of the table's D call, TRBD1, against the DNA was made. TRBV12-2 is flagged as a pseudogene. The CDR3 sequence is 15 residues long. This chain's CDR3 is CASRLGTGNTGELFF. CDR3 nucleotide sequence: TGTGCAAGTCGCTTAGGTACAGGGAACACCGGGGAGCTGTTTTTT.

The V call is TRBV7-9, the J call TRBJ1-1; TRBD1 is a possible D gene (6 bases). Trimming cost V 5 bases and J 4 bases, with 11 bases left between them. Germline CDR1 and CDR2: SEHNR and FQNEAQ (reference sequence). The CDR3 length is 13 residues. In nucleotides, the CDR3 is TGTGCCAGCAGCGCACAGGGTGGCACTGAAGCTTTCTTT. It translates to CASSAQGGTEAFF.

This chain joins TRBV9 and TRBJ2-3, with D perhaps matching TRBD1 or TRBD2 (5 bases each). Germline-derived CDR1 and CDR2 are SGDLS and YYNGEE. Trimming cost V 7 bases and J 2 bases, with 14 bases left between them. CDR3 length equals 14 residues. The CDR3 nucleotides read TGTGCCAGCGGGCCGGGACCCTTCACAGATACGCAGTATTTT. It encodes CASGPGPFTDTQYF.

Comments on this clone: Additional DNA sequences in this sample encode the identical CDR3. The V call is TRBV4-2, the J call TRBJ2-1, with 7 nucleotides matching TRBD2. Germline V gene sequence: CDR1 LGHNA, CDR2 YNFKEQ. The V gene end was trimmed by 1 base and the J gene end by 1 base; junction bases not matched to a gene: 1. This CDR3 is 15 amino acids long. CDR3 in DNA: TGTGCCAGCAGCCAAGTGGGGGGGTCCTACAATGAGCAGTTCTTC. Translation: CASSQVGGSYNEQFF.

Only one count was recorded for this clone. V is TRBV7-9 and J is TRBJ2-5; D is perhaps TRBD2 (5 bases). Trimming took 2 bases from V and 5 from J, leaving 9 bases between them. Germline V lookup: CDR1 SEHNR, CDR2 FQNEAQ (reference sequence). The CDR3 spans 13 residues. In DNA form, the CDR3 reads TGTGCCAGCAGCTTAAGCACGGGGGAGACCCAGTACTTC. Protein product: CASSLSTGETQYF.

V usage is TRBV5-1 and J usage is TRBJ2-1; D is possibly TRBD2 (5 bases). Germline assignment: CDR1 SGHRS and CDR2 YFSETQ. The CDR3 has 16 amino acids. V was pared by 4 bases and J by 0 bases, with 14 bases between. The CDR3 DNA is TGCGCCAGCAGCGTCCCGAGGGCCAGCTCCTACAATGAGCAGTTCTTC. As protein: CASSVPRASSYNEQFF.

V is TRBV4-1 and J is TRBJ2-2; 11 bases align to TRBD2. V lost 8 bases, J lost 6 bases, and 17 bases stayed unmatched. Germline lookup yields CDR1 MGHRA and CDR2 YSYEKL. There are 18 residues in the CDR3. CDR3 amino acids: CASHSRASGGSGPGELFF. CDR3 in DNA: TGCGCCAGCCACAGCCGGGCTAGCGGGGGGTCAGGCCCCGGGGAGCTGTTTTTT.

This chain links TRBV14 with TRBJ2-1; TRBD2 matches 12 bases. V gave up 0 bases and J gave up 6 bases; unmatched junction bases: 15. The germline V gene encodes CDR1 SGHDN and CDR2 FVKESK. The CDR3 has 20 residues. The CDR3: CASSQDLADPSGRATNEQFF. The DNA for the CDR3 is TGTGCCAGCAGCCAAGATTTGGCGGATCCTAGCGGGAGGGCCACCAATGAGCAGTTCTTC.

The genes are TRBV7-6 and TRBJ2-1; 12 bases align to TRBD2. Germline CDR1 SGHVS, CDR2 FNYEAQ. V trimming: 3 bases; J trimming: 6 bases; junction bases outside the gene matches: 6. CDR3 size: 16 residues. The CDR3 loop reads CASSLPTSGRSNEQFF. Here the CDR3 DNA reads TGTGCCAGCAGCTTGCCCACTAGCGGGAGGAGCAATGAGCAGTTCTTC.